This TCR beta chain was observed in a study of T cell clones after liver transplantation. Whole-study context: Immunosuppression withdrawal was tried within 2 years after liver transplantation in this trial.

TCRdb keeps only in-frame clones here, not all; method: immunoSEQ multiplex PCR. The table lists around 4,800 clones, 25% to 30% of them singletons. Proliferating CFSE-low MLR cells were sequenced to define alloreactive TCRbeta sequences. As concerns this clone: Its antigen is still unknown.

The source of this sequence is a human patient who received a liver transplant. Some T cells may trace back to the graft donor. Input material: CD4+ T cells from cultured PBMCs.

CDR3 amino acids: CASSSTPGLKTQYF. In nucleotides, the CDR3 is TGTGCCAGCAGCTCGACCCCGGGACTTAAGACCCAGTACTTC. The chain links TRBV7-2 to TRBJ2-5; a weak D match, TRBD2 (6 bases). Trimming removed 4 bases at V and 6 bases at J, with 15 bases between. This CDR3 contains 14 residues. From germline, CDR1 is SGHTA and CDR2 FQGNSA.